This T cell receptor beta chain was sequenced for a study of CD8 T cells in Susac syndrome. Overall study findings and caveats: The authors acknowledged that the study's TCR sequencing and HLA analysis involved relatively few individuals.

As to this clonotype: Its antigen is undetermined.

FACS was used to enrich TEMRA cells, whereas the CD8+ and CD4+ T cells were obtained by negative isolation. RNA amounts of roughly 0.45 to 1 ug underwent reverse transcription with random hexamers. Across 54 Vbeta and 13 Jbeta, immunoSEQ multiplex PCR amplified TCR beta CDR3. TCRdb used MiXCR to reprocess the immunoSEQ multiplex PCR reads, holding one entry per CDR3 protein. The table includes around 300,000 distinct CDR3 sequences, 85% detected once. Trimming stripped 8 bases from V and 5 bases from J, with 16 bases between. There are 13 residues in the CDR3. Germline CDR1 MDHEN, CDR2 SYDVKM. The sequenced material came from CD8+ T cells from PBMCs. This sequence originates from a human donor with multiple sclerosis. V gene TRBV28 combines with J gene TRBJ2-7, with D unclear. In DNA form, the CDR3 reads TGTGCCAGCGTAGATCGCAGAATCCACGAGCAGTACTTC. Amino acid sequence: CASVDRRIHEQYF.